The 13 T cell receptor beta chains below all came from one sample that was sequenced in a study of blood T cell repertoires in COVID-19. Sequenced by immunoSEQ multiplex PCR; TCRdb stores in-frame clones only, minus some. The profile shows 310,000 or so clones, about nine tenths of them singletons. The sample taken for sequencing was peripheral blood. The receptors here all came from a man aged 50 to 59 with active or convalescent COVID-19.

The chain couples TRBV2 to TRBJ2-2; tentative D call: TRBD1 (8 bases). There are 14 residues in the CDR3. V shed 6 bases and J shed 6 bases, with 14 bases lying between them. Germline CDR1 SNHLY, CDR2 FYNNEI. The CDR3 DNA sequence: TGTGCCAGCAGGACAGGGGAGGGGGCCGGGGAGCTGTTTTTT. Encoded protein: CASRTGEGAGELFF.

V and J are TRBV27 and TRBJ1-4, with 8 bases aligning to TRBD1. CDR3 size: 15 residues. Germline CDR1 reads MNHEY; CDR2 reads SMNVEV (reference sequence). The V gene end was trimmed by 6 bases and the J gene end by 1 base; junction bases not matched to a gene: 4. In nucleotides, the CDR3 is TGTGCCAGCAGGATAACAGGGGGAACTAATGAAAAACTGTTTTTT. It encodes CASRITGGTNEKLFF.

The V call is TRBV5-1, the J call TRBJ2-3; 7 positions agree with TRBD1. Germline V CDR1 and CDR2: SGHRS, YFSETQ. This CDR3 region has 15 residues. The V and J ends lost 4 bases and 4 bases, in that order; junction bases with no gene match: 9. CDR3 DNA sequence: TGCGCCAGCAGCCAAAAGACAGGGCTGGCAGATACGCAGTATTTT. This gives the protein CASSQKTGLADTQYF.

The chain joins TRBV4-3 to TRBJ1-4; D is perhaps TRBD1 (5 bases). Germline V CDR1 and CDR2: LGHNA, YSLEER. V was trimmed by 0 bases and J by 7 bases, leaving 15 bases between them. This CDR3 is 16 amino acids long. DNA for the CDR3: TGCGCCAGCAGCCAAGATGGAGGGGAACGTGGTGAAAAACTGTTTTTT. Amino acid sequence: CASSQDGGERGEKLFF.

The rearrangement joins TRBV7-9 to TRBJ2-5, with 8 bases identical to TRBD1. The length of the CDR3 is 16 residues. Germline trimming cut 4 bases from V and 4 bases from J; bases unmatched to any gene: 11. Per germline, CDR1 SEHNR and CDR2 FQNEAQ (reference sequence). This chain's CDR3 is CASSSAMTGVGETQYF. CDR3 DNA sequence: TGTGCCAGCAGCTCCGCTATGACAGGGGTAGGAGAGACCCAGTACTTC.

V gene TRBV6-5 combines with J gene TRBJ1-2; D is possibly TRBD1 (6 bases). The V gene's germline CDR1 is MNHEY and CDR2 SVGAGI. Trimming left V 7 bases short and J 8 bases short, with 17 bases between. This CDR3 has 13 residues. The CDR3 reads CASTEDRSNGYTF. CDR3 sequence (DNA): TGTGCCAGCACCGAGGACAGATCCAACGGCTACACCTTC.

The chain is built from TRBV28 and TRBJ1-5; possibly TRBD1 for D (6 bases). CDR1 and CDR2 from the germline V gene are MDHEN and SYDVKM. The V end was cut by 6 bases, the J end by 7 bases, with 16 bases between. This CDR3 contains 14 residues. The CDR3 nucleotides are TGTGCCAGCAGCCCCGGGCGGGGGGGCCAGCCCCAGCATTTT. This sequence encodes CASSPGRGGQPQHF.

The V call is TRBV2, the J call TRBJ1-2; a possible D gene is TRBD1 (5 bases). Trimming took 4 bases from V and 4 from J, leaving 10 bases between them. The CDR3 loop spans 13 amino acids. Germline V lookup: CDR1 SNHLY, CDR2 FYNNEI. Here the CDR3 reads CASSVAQGYGYTF. The CDR3 DNA is TGTGCCAGCAGTGTCGCCCAGGGCTATGGCTACACCTTC. Complete variable domain (other parts from reference TRBV2 and TRBJ1-2): EPEVTQTPSHQVTQMGQEVILRCVPISNHLYFYWYRQILGQKVEFLVSFYNNEISEKSEIFDDQFSVERPDGSNFTLKIRSTKLEDSAMYFCASSVAQGYGYTFGSGTRLTVV.

The genes are TRBV27 and TRBJ2-7, with D tentatively TRBD2 (6 bases). CDR1 is MNHEY, CDR2 SMNVEV, per germline (reference sequence). The V and J ends lost 3 bases and 3 bases respectively, with 9 bases between them. The CDR3 totals 13 residues. This chain's CDR3 is CASSLGGDYEQYF. In nucleotides, the CDR3 is TGTGCCAGCAGTTTGGGGGGTGACTACGAGCAGTACTTC.

V is TRBV5-6 and J is TRBJ1-1; the match to TRBD1 covers 7 bases. V trimming: 4 bases; J trimming: 5 bases; junction bases outside the gene matches: 11. Per the germline V gene, CDR1 is SGHDT and CDR2 is YYEEEE. CDR3 size: 15 residues. As DNA, the CDR3 is TGTGCCAGCAGCCGTGTGACAGGGTTGGGGACTGAAGCTTTCTTT. Its translation is CASSRVTGLGTEAFF. Full variable domain (remainder filled in from reference TRBV5-6 and TRBJ1-1): DAGVTQSPTHLIKTRGQQVTLRCSPKSGHDTVSWYQQALGQGPQFIFQYYEEEERQRGNFPDRFSGHQFPNYSSELNVNALLLGDSALYLCASSRVTGLGTEAFFGQGTRLTVV.

This clone was found many times. This chain joins TRBV27 and TRBJ2-7, with D maybe TRBD2 (7 bases). V gave up 10 bases and J gave up 5 bases, with 21 bases separating them. This CDR3 spans 14 amino acids. Germline V gene sequence: CDR1 MNHEY, CDR2 SMNVEV (reference sequence). The CDR3 DNA reads as TGTGCCACCAGAAAGGTGGGGGGGCCTGACGAGCAGTACTTC. As protein: CATRKVGGPDEQYF.

The sample holds one count of this clone. Other nucleotide sequences in the sample specify the same CDR3. This chain uses TRBV7-2 with TRBJ2-5; 7 positions match TRBD1. The CDR3 loop spans 15 amino acids. Germline V gives CDR1 SGHTA, CDR2 FQGNSA. V shed 5 bases and J 2 bases; nucleotides not matched to a gene: 8. DNA for the CDR3: TGTGCCAGCAGCCTAGGGACAGCTTCGCAAGAGACCCAGTACTTC. It is translated as CASSLGTASQETQYF.

The CDR3 DNA follows: TGTGCCAGCAGCTTAGGAGTTCCAGGGTTGAATGAGCAGTTCTTC. Its translation is CASSLGVPGLNEQFF. The rearrangement links TRBV7-3 to TRBJ2-1; a possible D gene is TRBD1 (5 bases). The ends were cut back, 2 bases at V and 7 bases at J, with 15 bases in the middle. The CDR3 is made up of 15 amino acids. Germline V gene lookup returns CDR1 SGHTA and CDR2 FQGTGA.